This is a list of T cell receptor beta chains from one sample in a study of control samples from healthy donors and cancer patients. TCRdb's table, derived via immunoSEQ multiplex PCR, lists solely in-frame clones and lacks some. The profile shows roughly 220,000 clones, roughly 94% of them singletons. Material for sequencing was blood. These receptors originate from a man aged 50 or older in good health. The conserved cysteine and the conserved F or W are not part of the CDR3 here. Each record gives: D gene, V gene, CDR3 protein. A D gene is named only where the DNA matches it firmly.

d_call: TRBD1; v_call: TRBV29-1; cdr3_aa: SVTGPGNTIY
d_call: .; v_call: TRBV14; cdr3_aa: ASSQTGARGPEAF
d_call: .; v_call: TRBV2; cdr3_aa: ASSETLVAYNEQF
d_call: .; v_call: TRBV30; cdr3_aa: AWSVTGGLNQPQH
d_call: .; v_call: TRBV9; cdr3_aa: ASSPSQGSSYEQY
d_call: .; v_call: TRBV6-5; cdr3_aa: ASSAYPPNTEAF
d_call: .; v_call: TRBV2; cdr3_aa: ASRAPRDKPTEAF
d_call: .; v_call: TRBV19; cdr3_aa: ASNSRQGTYGYT
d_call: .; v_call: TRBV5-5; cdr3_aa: ASSPWTGGGSPLH
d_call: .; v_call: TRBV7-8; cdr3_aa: ASSLDRTAHYGYT
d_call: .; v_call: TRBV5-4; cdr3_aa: ASSPTAGTLGGTQY
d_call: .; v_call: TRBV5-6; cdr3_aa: ASSLGGTPQF
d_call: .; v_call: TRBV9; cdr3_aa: ASSPQTRLQETQY
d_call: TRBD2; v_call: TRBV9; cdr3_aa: ASSVEGLAGGFSTDTQY
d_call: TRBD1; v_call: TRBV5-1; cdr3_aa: ASSFPQGDTQY
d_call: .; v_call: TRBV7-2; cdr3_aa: ASSNRDYEQY